This T cell receptor beta chain derives from a study of human T cells and chemical hapten exposure. The CDR3 is 13 residues long. CDR1 is DFQATT, CDR2 SNEGSKA, per germline (reference sequence). TCRdb re-derived calls from the RACE reads in MiXCR, one entry per CDR3 protein. The sample comprises roughly 250,000 distinct CDR3 sequences, about 9.4% of which are singletons, and around 2.5% rests with the top ten. The time point: pre-sensitization, week 0. Treatment meaning: therapeutic diphenylcyclopropenone sensitization with weekly scalp DPC. This clonotype was picked up many times. This receptor was identified in a woman aged 40 to 50 with alopecia areata. Some clones in this sample may be carry-over from other donors' samples. This chain links TRBV20-1 with TRBJ1-1, with 7 bases matching TRBD1. The sample in question was whole blood, obtained in connection with sensitization to the hapten diphenylcyclopropenone (DPC). CDR3 coding DNA: TGCAGCCTGGAGGACAGGCGAAACACTGAAGCTTTCTTT. It codes for CSLEDRRNTEAFF.